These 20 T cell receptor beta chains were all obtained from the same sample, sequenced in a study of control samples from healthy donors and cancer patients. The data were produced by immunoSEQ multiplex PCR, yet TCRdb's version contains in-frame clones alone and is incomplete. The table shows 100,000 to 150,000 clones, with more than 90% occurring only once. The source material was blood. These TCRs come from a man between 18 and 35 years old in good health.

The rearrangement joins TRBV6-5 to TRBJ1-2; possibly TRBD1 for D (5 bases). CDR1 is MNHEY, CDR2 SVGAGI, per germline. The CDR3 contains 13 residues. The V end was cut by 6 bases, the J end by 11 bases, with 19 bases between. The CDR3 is CASSETEYGRYTF. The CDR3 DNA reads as TGTGCCAGCAGCGAGACAGAATATGGTCGATACACCTTC.

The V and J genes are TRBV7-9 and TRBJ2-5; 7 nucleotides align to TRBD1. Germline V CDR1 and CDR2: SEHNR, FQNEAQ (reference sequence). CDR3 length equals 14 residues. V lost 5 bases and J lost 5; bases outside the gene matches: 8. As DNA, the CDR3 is TGTGCCAGCAGCCCCGACAGGGTCAGGGAGACCCAGTACTTC. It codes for CASSPDRVRETQYF.

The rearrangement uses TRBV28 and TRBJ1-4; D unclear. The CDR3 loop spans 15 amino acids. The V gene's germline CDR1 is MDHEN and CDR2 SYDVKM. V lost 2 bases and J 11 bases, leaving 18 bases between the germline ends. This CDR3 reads CASSLRGSRPGKLFF. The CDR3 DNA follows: TGTGCCAGCAGTTTACGGGGTTCACGACCGGGGAAACTGTTTTTT.

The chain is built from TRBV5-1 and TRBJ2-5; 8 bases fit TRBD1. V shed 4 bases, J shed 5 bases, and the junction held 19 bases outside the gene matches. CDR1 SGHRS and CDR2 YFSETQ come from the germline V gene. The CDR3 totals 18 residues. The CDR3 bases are TGCGCCAGCAGCCCAGGGGGCCCGCTCCTGTCGGATCAGGAGACCCAGTACTTC. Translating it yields CASSPGGPLLSDQETQYF. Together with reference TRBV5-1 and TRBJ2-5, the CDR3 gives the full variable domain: KAGVTQTPRYLIKTRGQQVTLSCSPISGHRSVSWYQQTPGQGLQFLFEYFSETQRNKGNFPGRFSGRQFSNSRSEMNVSTLELGDSALYLCASSPGGPLLSDQETQYFGPGTRLLVL.

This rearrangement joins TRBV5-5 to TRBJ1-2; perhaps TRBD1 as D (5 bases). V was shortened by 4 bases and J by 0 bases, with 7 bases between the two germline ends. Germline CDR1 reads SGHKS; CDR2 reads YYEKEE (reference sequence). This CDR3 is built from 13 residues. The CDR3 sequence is CASSLGPNYGYTF. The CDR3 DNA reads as TGTGCCAGCAGCCTGGGACCTAACTATGGCTACACCTTC.

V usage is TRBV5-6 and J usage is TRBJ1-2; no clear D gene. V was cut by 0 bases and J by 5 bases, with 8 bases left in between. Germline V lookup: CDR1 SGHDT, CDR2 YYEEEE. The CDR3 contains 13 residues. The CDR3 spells CASSLGVSYGYTF. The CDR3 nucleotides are TGTGCCAGCAGCTTGGGGGTTAGTTATGGCTACACCTTC.

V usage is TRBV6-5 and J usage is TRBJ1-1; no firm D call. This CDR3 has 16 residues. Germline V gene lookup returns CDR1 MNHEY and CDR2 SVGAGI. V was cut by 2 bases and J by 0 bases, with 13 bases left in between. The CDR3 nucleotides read TGTGCCAGCAGTTACAGGATTGAGGTTTTGAACACTGAAGCTTTCTTT. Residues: CASSYRIEVLNTEAFF.

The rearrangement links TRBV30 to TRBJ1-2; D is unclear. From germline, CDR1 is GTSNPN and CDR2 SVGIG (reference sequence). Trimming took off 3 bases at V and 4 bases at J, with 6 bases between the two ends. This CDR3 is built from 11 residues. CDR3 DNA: TGTGCCTGGAGGGCTGGCTATGGCTACACCTTC. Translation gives CAWRAGYGYTF. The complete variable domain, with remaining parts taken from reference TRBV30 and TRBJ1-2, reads SQTIHQWPATLVQPVGSPLSLECTVEGTSNPNLYWYRQAAGRGLQLLFYSVGIGQISSEVPQNLSASRPQDRQFILSSKKLLLSDSGFYLCAWRAGYGYTFGSGTRLTVV.

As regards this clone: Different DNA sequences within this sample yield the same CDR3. Here the CDR3 DNA reads TGTGCCAGCAGCCGACCTCCACCTGGAAACACCATATATTTT. This sequence encodes CASSRPPPGNTIYF. The chain has TRBV7-3 and TRBJ1-3; D is unclear. The V gene lost 5 bases and the J gene lost 2 bases, with 10 bases spanning the gap. The germline V gene encodes CDR1 SGHTA and CDR2 FQGTGA. CDR3 size: 14 residues.

The CDR3 nucleotides are TGTGCCAGCAGTGGGGACACCGGGGAGCTGTTTTTT. Translating it yields CASSGDTGELFF. The rearrangement uses TRBV2 and TRBJ2-2, with unresolved D. Germline CDR1 and CDR2: SNHLY and FYNNEI. The CDR3 runs to 12 residues. The V and J ends lost 4 bases and 3 bases respectively, with 3 bases between them.

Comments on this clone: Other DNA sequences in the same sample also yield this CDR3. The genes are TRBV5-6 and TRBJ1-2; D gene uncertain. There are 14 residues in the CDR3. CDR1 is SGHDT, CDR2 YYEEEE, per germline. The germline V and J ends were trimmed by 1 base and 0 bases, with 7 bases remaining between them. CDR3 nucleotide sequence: TGTGCCAGCAGCTTGTTACAAGCTAACTATGGCTACACCTTC. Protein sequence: CASSLLQANYGYTF.

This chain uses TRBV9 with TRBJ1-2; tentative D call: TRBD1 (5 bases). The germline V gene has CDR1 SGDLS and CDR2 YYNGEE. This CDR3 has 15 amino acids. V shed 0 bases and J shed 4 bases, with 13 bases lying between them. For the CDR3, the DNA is TGTGCCAGCAGCGTAGCTGACAGCCACCGCTATGGCTACACCTTC. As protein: CASSVADSHRYGYTF.

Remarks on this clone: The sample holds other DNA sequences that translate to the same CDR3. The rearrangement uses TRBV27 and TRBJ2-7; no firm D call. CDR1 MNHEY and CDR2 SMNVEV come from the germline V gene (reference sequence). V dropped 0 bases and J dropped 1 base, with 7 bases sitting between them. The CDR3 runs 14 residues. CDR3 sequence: CASSLSFLSYEQYF. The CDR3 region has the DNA TGTGCCAGCAGTTTATCGTTTCTTTCCTACGAGCAGTACTTC.

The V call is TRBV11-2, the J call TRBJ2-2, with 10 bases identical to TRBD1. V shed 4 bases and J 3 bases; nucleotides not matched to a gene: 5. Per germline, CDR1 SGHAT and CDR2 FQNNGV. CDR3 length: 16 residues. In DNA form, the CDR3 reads TGTGCCAGCAGCTCCCGGGACAGGGGTCACACCGGGGAGCTGTTTTTT. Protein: CASSSRDRGHTGELFF.

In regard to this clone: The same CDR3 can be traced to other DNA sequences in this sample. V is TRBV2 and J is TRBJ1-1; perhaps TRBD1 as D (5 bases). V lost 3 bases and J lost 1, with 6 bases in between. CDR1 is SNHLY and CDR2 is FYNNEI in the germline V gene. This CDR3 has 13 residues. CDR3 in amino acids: CASSDQGNTEAFF. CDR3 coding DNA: TGTGCCAGCAGTGACCAGGGGAACACTGAAGCTTTCTTT.

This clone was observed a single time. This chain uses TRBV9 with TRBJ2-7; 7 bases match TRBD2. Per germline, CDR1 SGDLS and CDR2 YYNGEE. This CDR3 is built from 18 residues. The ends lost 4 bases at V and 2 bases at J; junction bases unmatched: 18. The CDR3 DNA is TGTGCCAGCAGCCCCCGAGGTTCCCCAAGCGGGGAGACCTACGAGCAGTACTTC. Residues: CASSPRGSPSGETYEQYF.

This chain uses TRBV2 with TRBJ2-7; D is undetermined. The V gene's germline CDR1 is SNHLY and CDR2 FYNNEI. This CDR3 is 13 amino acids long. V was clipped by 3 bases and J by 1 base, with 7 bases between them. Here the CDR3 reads CASSDPGSYEQYF. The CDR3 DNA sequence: TGTGCCAGCAGTGACCCGGGTTCCTACGAGCAGTACTTC. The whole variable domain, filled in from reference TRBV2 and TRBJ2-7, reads EPEVTQTPSHQVTQMGQEVILRCVPISNHLYFYWYRQILGQKVEFLVSFYNNEISEKSEIFDDQFSVERPDGSNFTLKIRSTKLEDSAMYFCASSDPGSYEQYFGPGTRLTVT.

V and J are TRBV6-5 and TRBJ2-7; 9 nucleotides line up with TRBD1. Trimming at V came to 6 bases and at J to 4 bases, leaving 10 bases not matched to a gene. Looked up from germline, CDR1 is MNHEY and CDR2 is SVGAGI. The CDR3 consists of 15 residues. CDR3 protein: CASRTGTGRGYEQYF. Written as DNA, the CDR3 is TGTGCCAGCAGAACCGGGACAGGGAGAGGGTACGAGCAGTACTTC.

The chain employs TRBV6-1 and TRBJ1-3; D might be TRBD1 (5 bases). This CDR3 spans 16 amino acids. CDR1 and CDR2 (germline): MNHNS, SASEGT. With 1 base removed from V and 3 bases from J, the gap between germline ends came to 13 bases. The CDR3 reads CASSEGKGLFGNTIYF. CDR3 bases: TGTGCCAGCAGTGAAGGAAAGGGACTTTTTGGAAACACCATATATTTT.

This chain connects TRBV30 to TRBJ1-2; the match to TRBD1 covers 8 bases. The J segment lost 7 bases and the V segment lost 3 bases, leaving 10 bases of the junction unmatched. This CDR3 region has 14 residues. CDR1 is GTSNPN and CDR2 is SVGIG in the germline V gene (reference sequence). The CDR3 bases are TGTGCCTGGAGGCATAAGGACAGGGTCGGTGGCTACACCTTC. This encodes CAWRHKDRVGGYTF.